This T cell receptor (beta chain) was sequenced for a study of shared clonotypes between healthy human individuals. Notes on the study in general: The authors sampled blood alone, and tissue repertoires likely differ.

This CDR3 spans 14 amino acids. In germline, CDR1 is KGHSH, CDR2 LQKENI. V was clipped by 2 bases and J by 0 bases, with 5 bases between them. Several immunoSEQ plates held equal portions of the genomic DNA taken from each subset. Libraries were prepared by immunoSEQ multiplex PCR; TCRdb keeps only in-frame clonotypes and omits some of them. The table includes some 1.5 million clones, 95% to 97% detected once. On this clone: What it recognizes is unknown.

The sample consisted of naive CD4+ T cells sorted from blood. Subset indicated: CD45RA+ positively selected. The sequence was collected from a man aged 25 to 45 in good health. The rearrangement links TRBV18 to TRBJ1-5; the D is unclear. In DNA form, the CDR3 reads TGTGCCAGCTCACCATGGGGTAGCAATCAGCCCCAGCATTTT. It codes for CASSPWGSNQPQHF.